One TCR beta chain is described in this entry. The antigen is undetermined. Losses at the gene ends were 10 bases for V and 10 bases for J; bases not matched to a gene: 5. The CDR3 loop spans 13 amino acids. The germline V gene has CDR1 ENHRY and CDR2 SYGVKD. Researchers prepared the TCRbeta library using unique molecular identifiers, the study reports. TCRdb re-analysed the PCR reads in MiXCR, keeping a single row per CDR3 protein. The table includes some 440,000 distinct CDR3 sequences, about 16% detected once. This entry is derived from a study of T-cell reconstitution after alpha-beta-depleted transplantation in children. Findings of the study overall: Fresh T-cell production supplied most of the T-cell counts and diversity seen one year after transplant.

This clonotype was obtained from a boy younger than two who had a stem cell transplant for Wiskott-Aldrich syndrome, so the T cells may come from the graft donor. This chain joins TRBV10-3 and TRBJ2-1; TRBD2 agrees at 15 bases. Specimen: PBMCs, mostly from graft donor cells, collected 360 days after TCRalphabeta/CD19-depleted stem cell transplant. CDR3 loop: CATLGTSGREQFF. The CDR3 region has the DNA TGTGCCACCCTAGGGACTAGCGGGAGGGAGCAGTTCTTC.